This is a list of T cell receptor beta chains from one sample in a study of shared clonotypes between healthy human individuals. Assay used: immunoSEQ multiplex PCR; TCRdb lists only in-frame clones, some missing. The data show around 2.1 million clones, 93% seen once. Sequencing was done on a sample of naive CD8+ T cells from PBMCs. All receptors derive from a man between 18 and 29 years old in good health. Some clones in this sample may be carry-over from other donors' samples. Each CDR3 is given with its conserved first and last residue. Each record gives: V gene, J gene, clone size, D gene, CDR3 protein, CDR3 DNA. The D gene is left open where the match is weak. Rows give clone size only sometimes, using once, few, many, or a class for an expanded clone.

V gene: TRBV19
J gene: TRBJ1-1
clone size: few
D gene: NA
CDR3 protein: CASSIDAEMIPEAFF
CDR3 DNA: TGTGCCAGTAGTATAGACGCGGAGATGATCCCTGAAGCTTTCTTT

V gene: TRBV28
J gene: TRBJ1-2
clone size: few
D gene: NA
CDR3 protein: CASSLRGARYGYTF
CDR3 DNA: TGTGCCAGCAGTTTACGGGGGGCGAGGTATGGCTACACCTTC

V gene: TRBV19
J gene: TRBJ2-3
clone size: NA
D gene: NA
CDR3 protein: CASGRGGGTDTQYF
CDR3 DNA: TGTGCCAGTGGCCGTGGAGGGGGCACAGATACGCAGTATTTT

V gene: TRBV28
J gene: TRBJ2-1
clone size: NA
D gene: TRBD2
CDR3 protein: CASSFSAAGGYNEQFF
CDR3 DNA: TGTGCCAGCAGTTTCTCGGCAGCGGGGGGATACAATGAGCAGTTCTTC

V gene: TRBV7-6
J gene: TRBJ2-1
clone size: NA
D gene: TRBD1
CDR3 protein: CASSSGQGAYNEQFF
CDR3 DNA: TGTGCCAGCAGCTCCGGACAGGGGGCCTACAATGAGCAGTTCTTC

V gene: TRBV11-2
J gene: TRBJ1-3
clone size: NA
D gene: NA
CDR3 protein: CASSNRQASGNTIYF
CDR3 DNA: TGTGCCAGCAGTAACCGACAGGCCTCTGGAAACACCATATATTTT

V gene: TRBV7-6
J gene: TRBJ1-2
clone size: NA
D gene: NA
CDR3 protein: CASSLALDSPNYGYTF
CDR3 DNA: TGTGCCAGCAGCTTAGCCCTGGACAGTCCTAACTATGGCTACACCTTC

V gene: TRBV6-5
J gene: TRBJ2-7
clone size: NA
D gene: TRBD1
CDR3 protein: CASRPGTAIYEQYF
CDR3 DNA: TGTGCCAGCAGACCCGGGACAGCTATCTACGAGCAGTACTTC

V gene: TRBV15
J gene: TRBJ2-1
clone size: NA
D gene: TRBD1
CDR3 protein: CATSEERDRGYNEQFF
CDR3 DNA: TGTGCCACCAGCGAGGAGCGGGACAGGGGATATAATGAGCAGTTCTTC

V gene: TRBV2
J gene: TRBJ2-4
clone size: NA
D gene: NA
CDR3 protein: CASVGDLAKNIQYF
CDR3 DNA: TGTGCCAGCGTTGGAGACTTAGCCAAAAACATTCAGTACTTC

V gene: TRBV19
J gene: TRBJ1-1
clone size: NA
D gene: NA
CDR3 protein: CASFLTANTEAFF
CDR3 DNA: TGTGCCAGTTTCCTGACGGCTAACACTGAAGCTTTCTTT

V gene: TRBV29-1
J gene: TRBJ2-1
clone size: NA
D gene: NA
CDR3 protein: CSVEALGSSYNEQFF
CDR3 DNA: TGCAGCGTTGAAGCGCTCGGAAGCTCCTACAATGAGCAGTTCTTC

V gene: TRBV7-9
J gene: TRBJ2-1
clone size: NA
D gene: NA
CDR3 protein: CASSEIDHNEQFF
CDR3 DNA: TGTGCCAGCAGTGAGATCGATCACAATGAGCAGTTCTTC

V gene: TRBV7-9
J gene: TRBJ2-7
clone size: NA
D gene: NA
CDR3 protein: CASSRPDSYEQYF
CDR3 DNA: TGTGCCAGCAGCCGACCGGACAGCTACGAGCAGTACTTC

V gene: TRBV9
J gene: TRBJ2-1
clone size: NA
D gene: TRBD2
CDR3 protein: CASSSQGGSKNNEQFF
CDR3 DNA: TGTGCCAGCAGCTCCCAGGGCGGGAGTAAGAACAATGAGCAGTTCTTC

V gene: TRBV19
J gene: TRBJ2-1
clone size: NA
D gene: TRBD2
CDR3 protein: CASRASGVAYNEQFF
CDR3 DNA: TGTGCCAGTCGTGCTAGCGGGGTGGCCTACAATGAGCAGTTCTTC

V gene: TRBV4-3
J gene: TRBJ2-1
clone size: NA
D gene: TRBD1
CDR3 protein: CASSAGTGGGEQFF
CDR3 DNA: TGCGCCAGCAGCGCCGGGACAGGGGGCGGTGAGCAGTTCTTC

V gene: TRBV7-9
J gene: TRBJ2-7
clone size: NA
D gene: TRBD1
CDR3 protein: CASIATGKGQYF
CDR3 DNA: TGTGCCAGCATCGCGACAGGGAAGGGGCAGTACTTC

V gene: TRBV29-1
J gene: TRBJ2-5
clone size: NA
D gene: NA
CDR3 protein: CSVKISDRPWEETQYF
CDR3 DNA: TGCAGCGTTAAGATCTCGGACCGACCTTGGGAGGAGACCCAGTACTTC

V gene: TRBV21-1
J gene: TRBJ2-2
clone size: NA
D gene: NA
CDR3 protein: CASSTSGLAGGPRTGELFF
CDR3 DNA: TGTGCCAGCAGCACCTCGGGACTAGCGGGAGGGCCTAGGACCGGGGAGCTGTTTTTT

V gene: TRBV11-2
J gene: TRBJ2-3
clone size: NA
D gene: NA
CDR3 protein: CASSLDRWSATDTQYF
CDR3 DNA: TGTGCCAGCAGCTTAGATCGCTGGTCAGCCACAGATACGCAGTATTTT

V gene: TRBV28
J gene: TRBJ2-7
clone size: NA
D gene: TRBD2
CDR3 protein: CASRISGTPYEQYF
CDR3 DNA: TGTGCCAGCAGAATTAGCGGGACCCCCTACGAGCAGTACTTC

V gene: TRBV27
J gene: TRBJ2-1
clone size: NA
D gene: NA
CDR3 protein: CASSFGGEQFF
CDR3 DNA: TGTGCCAGCAGTTTTGGAGGAGAGCAGTTCTTC

V gene: TRBV6-6
J gene: TRBJ2-7
clone size: NA
D gene: NA
CDR3 protein: CASRTRDFYEQYF
CDR3 DNA: TGTGCCAGCAGAACCCGGGACTTCTACGAGCAGTACTTC

V gene: TRBV28
J gene: TRBJ1-1
clone size: few
D gene: NA
CDR3 protein: CASSPGTPSWTEAFF
CDR3 DNA: TGTGCCAGCAGTCCCGGGACCCCTTCGTGGACTGAAGCTTTCTTT

V gene: TRBV19
J gene: TRBJ1-4
clone size: NA
D gene: TRBD1
CDR3 protein: CASSPARQGPTNEKLFF
CDR3 DNA: TGTGCCAGTAGCCCAGCTCGACAGGGTCCAACTAATGAAAAACTGTTTTTT